This record looks at one T cell receptor (beta chain) sequence and its context. The target of this receptor is not known. No base qualities exist here, and no much larger clone lies one base off it. TCRbeta CDR3 regions were amplified from genomic DNA using the immunoSEQ Assay, a bias-controlled multiplex PCR. In the authors' own workflow: The number of nucleated cells in each sample was estimated from the amplification of reference gene primers within the assay. Sequence reads were collapsed and filtered to measure the absolute abundance of every unique TCRbeta CDR3 rearrangement. For each sample, productive Simpson clonality was calculated as the square root of Simpson's diversity index over productive rearrangements. TCRdb re-hosts the immuneACCESS table, in-frame sequences only. Its copies lack some clones; in the studies checked, an unresolved V gene accounts for under half of them, and the cause for the rest is not known. V and J calls and clone size are given by that table; D and trimming were obtained from the DNA. The sample table records 95,000 to 100,000 clones; 65% to 85% of these occur just once. The ten largest account for around a sixth of the sample.

CDR1 and CDR2 were assigned from the germline V gene (reference sequence) as LGHDT and YNNKEL. The CDR3 runs 15 residues from the cysteine to the phenylalanine. Only CDR3 DNA is held: 45 bases, read in frame from base 1. Trimming leaves V shorter by 5 bases and J shorter by 3 bases, with the junction holding 5 bases beyond the gene matches. The sample comes from a study of blood T cell repertoires in COVID-19 (dated by TCRdb to about 2020). At the level of the whole study: Samples from collaborators originated in the United States, Italy and Spain and spanned both the acute and convalescent phases of COVID-19. The prospective study material was composed of cDNA or gDNA derived from T cells, B-cell-depleted T cells, or PBMCs. The dataset comprised deeply sampled blood TCRbeta repertoires from subjects exposed to, actively infected with, or recovered from COVID-19. The repertoires were released in a freely available public database intended as a resource for research on the immune response to SARS-CoV-2. Samples came from the ongoing ImmuneRACE study (first 160 participants) plus 1,254 subjects from 6 global collaborators. Nearly every sample came with metadata listing a de-identified subject ID, COVID-19 status, age in years and sex. HLA class I and class II types, where available, came from metadata supplied by the sample provider rather than from assay-based typing.

The collaborating institutions used their own protocols to collect whole blood in K2EDTA tubes. For TCRbeta analysis, collaborators shipped samples in one of three forms: frozen whole blood, isolated PBMCs, or DNA extracted from either of those sample types. Paper-wide results and their limitations: The quantity of clinical and demographic metadata differed by source and by participant and was supplied without curation.

The rearrangement combines TRBV3-1 (or the pseudogene TRBV3-2) with TRBJ2-2; a stretch of 8 junction bases matches TRBD2. Sequencing was done on a sample of peripheral blood. The TCR was taken from a woman aged 60-75 years with acute or convalescent COVID-19. The CDR3 region reads CASSNGGADTGELFF. The bases are TGTGCCAGCAGCAACGGGGGGGCGGACACCGGGGAGCTGTTTTTT.